This T cell receptor beta chain was recovered during a study of blood T cells in healthy people across ages. The study's findings and limits: The fall in TCR beta diversity per million T cells was roughly linear with age.

For the second PCR, which ran for 7 to 11 cycles, a sample-barcoded 5' primer and a J-beta primer mix were used. Through a template-switch adaptor with 12 random nucleotides, each cDNA molecule received a tag. TCRdb re-analysed the 5' RACE reads in MiXCR, keeping a single row per CDR3 protein. The sample contains 1.5 million to 2 million distinct CDR3 sequences, 28% of which appear only once. In the case of this clonotype: Antigen unknown.

The CDR3 loop spans 16 amino acids. CDR1 and CDR2 from the germline V gene are SEHNR and FQNEAQ (reference sequence). Trimming left V 6 bases short and J 5 bases short, with 19 bases between. The chain is built from TRBV7-9 and TRBJ1-4; no reliable D call. The receptor was derived from a woman younger than 45 in good health. The sample was blood. CDR3 DNA sequence: TGTGCCAGCAGGACCTCGAGTGGAGTTATAAATGAAAAACTGTTTTTT. It yields the protein CASRTSSGVINEKLFF.